This T cell receptor beta chain was sequenced for a study of vaccination and CD4 T cells after COVID-19 (dated by TCRdb to the early 2020s). Regarding the study in general: Convalescent patients had a positive SARS-CoV-2 result on nasal swab PCR, and of these patients, several had mild disease and one had severe disease. The convalescent cohort included six males and four females, with two Hispanic individuals, seven Caucasians, two Asians and one multiracial person. Participants got two doses of the Pfizer-BioNTech BNT162b2 vaccine (n=8) or two doses of the Moderna mRNA-1273 vaccine (n=2). Post-COVID blood samples from convalescent patients were collected a median of roughly 100 days after diagnosis, with a range of roughly 35 to 180 days. Post-vaccine blood samples were obtained a median of about 70 days after the second vaccine dose, with a range of about 12 to 241 days. Overlapping spike peptide pools from SARS-CoV-2 and from the common cold coronaviruses HCoV-NL63, HCoV-OC43 and HCoV-229E were used as culture stimuli. Control cultures used a CEFX viral epitope pool as positive control, an HIV-1 Nef peptide pool as negative control, or no peptide. In ten to eleven COVID-19 convalescent patients and a few infection-naive healthy vaccine recipients, researchers compared the spike-specific CD4+ TCR repertoire from before mRNA vaccination with the repertoire from after.

Broader findings and caveats from the paper: Nearly all vaccine-specific clones in convalescent patients (304 of 307) were mono-reactive for SARS-CoV-2 spike rather than cross-reactive with common cold coronaviruses. In convalescent patients, a median roughly 87% of post-vaccine SARS-CoV-2-reactive clones were detected only after vaccination, suggesting vaccine-specific priming. Relatively few convalescent patients were included in the study, and early timepoints after natural infection were not analyzed. Although the median number of SARS-CoV-2-reactive clonotypes went up from around 20 after infection to 30 to 45 after vaccination, the increase was not significant.

This clonotype is assessed as medium-sized (0.01 to 0.1%). Its cognate antigen has yet to be identified. Per-nucleotide qualities are absent, and no much larger clonotype sits a single base away. Libraries were made using PCR. DNA from cultured CD4+ T cells underwent TCR sequencing with the Oncomine TCR Beta short-read assay at the Johns Hopkins FTIC core. The QIAamp micro DNA kit was used to extract genomic DNA from the cultured CD4+ T cells. Oncomine TCR Beta libraries from cultured CD4+ T cells were pooled using unique dual indexes and sequenced on an Illumina iSeq 100. Under the source paper's analysis protocol: Non-productive sequences were removed, and CDR3s that did not start with C, did not end with F or W, or were shorter than 7 amino acids were discarded. The MANAFEST web application identified antigen-specific clonotypes by comparing peptide-stimulated wells against reference wells and other culture wells. Positive clones required FDR below 0.05, an odds ratio above 5, and productive frequency above 0.1% in at least two of three replicate wells. A clonotype was classed as cross-reactive if the clonotype showed significant expansion both in SARS-CoV-2 spike wells and in at least one common cold coronavirus spike condition. Using R version 3.6.1, CDR3 homology was evaluated through Levenshtein distances (stringdist) along with unrooted phylogenetic trees (ape). TCRdb took the public reads, trimmed them with fastp at Q25, ran MiXCR for clone calling and kept in-frame beta chains. One record per CDR3 amino acid sequence lists the most common genes and DNA. Clone size and V and J calls follow TCRdb, not the original study. The sample table holds just under 20,000 distinct CDR3 sequences, of which around 50% were seen once. Of the sample, 9.6% falls within the top ten clones.

The treatment or condition label of this sample denotes: approximately 11-day PBMC culture with coronavirus spike peptide pools or control peptides (ViraFEST assay). The ViraFEST assay, used in the study, expanded antigen-specific T cells with peptide pools and then identified the expanded clonotypes through TCR sequencing. The convalescent patients' positive SARS-CoV-2 PCR tests fell between March and December 2020, which was before the Alpha, Beta and Delta variants emerged in the United States. PBMCs were cultured at a few million per well in IMDM supplemented with roughly 5.2% human AB serum and about 10 IU/ml IL-2, with approximately 10 ug/ml peptide pools added. Half of the culture medium was replaced with fresh IL-2-containing medium on days 3 and 7. CD4+ T cells were isolated after about nine days of culture through negative selection using the EasySep CD4+ T cell isolation kit. Ficoll-Paque Plus gradient centrifugation was used to isolate PBMCs from whole blood, and the isolated PBMCs were then either used fresh or cryopreserved at -140C. Triplicate wells were generally used for each culture condition.

V loses 7 bases at its end and J loses 2 bases; junction bases beyond the gene matches: 10. The CDR3 measures 15 amino acids from cysteine to phenylalanine. Only the CDR3 portion is preserved as DNA: 45 bases, with reading frame beginning at the first base. CDR1 and CDR2, per the germline V gene (reference sequence), are LNHDA and SQIVND. This TCR was sampled from a human donor who had recovered from COVID-19. The material sequenced was CD4+ T cells from blood, cultured in vitro. The rearranged chain carries TRBV19 and TRBJ2-5; 7 bases in between match TRBD1. The CDR3 sequence is CASNPTGVSQETQYF. The sequenced DNA: TGTGCCAGTAATCCTACAGGGGTGTCTCAAGAGACCCAGTACTTC.